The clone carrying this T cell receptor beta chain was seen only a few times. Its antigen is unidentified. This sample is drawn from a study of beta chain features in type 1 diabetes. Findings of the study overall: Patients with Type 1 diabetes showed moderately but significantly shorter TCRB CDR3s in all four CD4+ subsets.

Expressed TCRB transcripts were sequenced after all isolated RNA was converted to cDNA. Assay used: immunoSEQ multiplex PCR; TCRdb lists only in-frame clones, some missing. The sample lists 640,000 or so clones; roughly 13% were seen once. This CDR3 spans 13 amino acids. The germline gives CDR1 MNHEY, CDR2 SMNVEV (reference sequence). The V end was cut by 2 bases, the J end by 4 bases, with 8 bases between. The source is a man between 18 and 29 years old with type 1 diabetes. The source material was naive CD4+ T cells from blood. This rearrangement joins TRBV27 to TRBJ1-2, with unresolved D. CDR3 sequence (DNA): TGTGCCAGCAGTTTAAGGGCGGGCTATGGCTACACCTTC. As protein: CASSLRAGYGYTF.